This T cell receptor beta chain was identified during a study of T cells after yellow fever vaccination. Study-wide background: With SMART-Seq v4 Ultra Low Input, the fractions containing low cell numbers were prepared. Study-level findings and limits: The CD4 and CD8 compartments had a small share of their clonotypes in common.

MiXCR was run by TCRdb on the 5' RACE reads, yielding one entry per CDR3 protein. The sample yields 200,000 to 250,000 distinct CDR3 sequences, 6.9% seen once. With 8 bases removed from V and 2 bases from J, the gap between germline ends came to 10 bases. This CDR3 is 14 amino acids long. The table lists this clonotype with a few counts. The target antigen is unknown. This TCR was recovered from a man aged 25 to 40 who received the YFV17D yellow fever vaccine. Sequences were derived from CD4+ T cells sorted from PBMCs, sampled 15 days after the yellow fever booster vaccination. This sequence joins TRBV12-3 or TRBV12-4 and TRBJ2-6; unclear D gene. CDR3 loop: CASDKKTGANVLTF. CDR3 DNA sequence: TGTGCCAGCGATAAGAAAACTGGGGCCAACGTCCTGACTTTC.